This T cell receptor beta chain appears in the sequencing data of a study of blood T cell repertoires in COVID-19. As handled by the study authors: Reference gene primers were amplified, and this amplification served to estimate nucleated cell counts. TCRdb's table, derived via immunoSEQ multiplex PCR, lists solely in-frame clones and lacks some. V, J and clone size are those of that table, while D and trimming were read from the DNA. The sample has some 130,000 clones; around 80% are singletons. The source material was peripheral blood. The sequence came from a man aged 55 to 70 who had recovered from COVID-19.

The CDR3 sequence is CASSLLPISSGLGVNEQFF. The CDR3, as DNA: TGTGCCAGCAGCTTACTACCCATCTCTAGCGGCCTGGGGGTCAATGAGCAGTTCTTC. The V call is TRBV7-2, the J call TRBJ2-1; 7 nucleotides line up with TRBD2. V lost 2 bases to trimming and J lost 6 bases; unmatched junction nucleotides: 19. CDR3 length: 19 amino acids. Germline-derived CDR1 and CDR2 are SGHTA and FQGNSA.